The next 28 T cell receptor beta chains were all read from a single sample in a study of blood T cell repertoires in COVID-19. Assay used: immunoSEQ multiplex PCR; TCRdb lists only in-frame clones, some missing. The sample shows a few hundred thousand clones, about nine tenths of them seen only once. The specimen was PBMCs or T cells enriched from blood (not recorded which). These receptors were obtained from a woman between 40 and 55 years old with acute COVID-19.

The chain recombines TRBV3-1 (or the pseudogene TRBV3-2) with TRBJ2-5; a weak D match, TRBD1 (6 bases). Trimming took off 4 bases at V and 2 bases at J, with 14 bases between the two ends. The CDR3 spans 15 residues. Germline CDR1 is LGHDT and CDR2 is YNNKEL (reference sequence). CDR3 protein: CASSPYQDRQETQYF. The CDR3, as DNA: TGTGCCAGCAGCCCCTACCAGGACAGACAAGAGACCCAGTACTTC.

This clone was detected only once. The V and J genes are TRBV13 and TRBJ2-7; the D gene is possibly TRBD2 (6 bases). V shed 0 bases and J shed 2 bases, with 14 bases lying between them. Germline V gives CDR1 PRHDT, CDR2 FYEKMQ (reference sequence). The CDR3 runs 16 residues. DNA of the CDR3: TGTGCCAGCAGCTTAGGCCTCGGCGGGGAGGCCTACGAGCAGTACTTC. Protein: CASSLGLGGEAYEQYF.

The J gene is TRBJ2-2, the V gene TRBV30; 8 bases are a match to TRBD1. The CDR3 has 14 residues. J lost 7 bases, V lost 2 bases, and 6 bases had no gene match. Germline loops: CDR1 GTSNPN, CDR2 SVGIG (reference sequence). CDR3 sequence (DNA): TGTGCCTGGAGTATGGGACAGGCAGGCGGGGAGCTGTTTTTT. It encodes CAWSMGQAGGELFF.

CDR3 nucleotide sequence: TGTGCCAGCAGCCCCCAGGACAGGGCTAGGGGCTACACCTTC. It codes for CASSPQDRARGYTF. This rearrangement joins TRBV7-6 to TRBJ1-2; 8 bases are a match to TRBD1. CDR3 size: 14 residues. The J segment lost 8 bases and the V segment lost 5 bases, leaving 10 bases of the junction unmatched. Per the germline V gene, CDR1 is SGHVS and CDR2 is FNYEAQ.

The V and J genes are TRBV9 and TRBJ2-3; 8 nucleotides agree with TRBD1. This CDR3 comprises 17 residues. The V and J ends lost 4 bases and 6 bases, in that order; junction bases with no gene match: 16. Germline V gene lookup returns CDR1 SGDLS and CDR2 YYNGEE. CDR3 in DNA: TGTGCCAGCAGCATCCCCTCCCCCGCAGGGGGCGCGGATACGCAGTATTTT. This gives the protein CASSIPSPAGGADTQYF. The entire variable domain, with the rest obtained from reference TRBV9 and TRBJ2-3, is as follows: DSGVTQTPKHLITATGQRVTLRCSPRSGDLSVYWYQQSLDQGLQFLIQYYNGEERAKGNILERFSAQQFPDLHSELNLSSLELGDSALYFCASSIPSPAGGADTQYFGPGTRLTVL.

The CDR3 protein is CASSIRPGETQYF. Written as DNA, the CDR3 is TGTGCCAGTAGTATCCGGCCGGGAGAGACCCAGTACTTC. V usage is TRBV19 and J usage is TRBJ2-5, with D unresolved. Per germline, CDR1 LNHDA and CDR2 SQIVND (reference sequence). V was cut by 3 bases and J by 4 bases, with 9 bases left in between. The CDR3 runs to 13 residues.

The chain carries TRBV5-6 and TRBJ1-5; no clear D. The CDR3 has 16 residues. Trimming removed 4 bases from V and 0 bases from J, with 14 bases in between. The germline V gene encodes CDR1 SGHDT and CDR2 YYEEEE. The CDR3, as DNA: TGTGCCAGCAGCCCCTTAGTCCGAAATAGCAATCAGCCCCAGCATTTT. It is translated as CASSPLVRNSNQPQHF.

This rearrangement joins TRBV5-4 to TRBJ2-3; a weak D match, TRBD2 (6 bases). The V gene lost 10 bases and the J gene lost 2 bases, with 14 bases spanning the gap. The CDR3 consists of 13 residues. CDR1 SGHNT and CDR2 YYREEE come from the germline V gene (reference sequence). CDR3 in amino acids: CAFRGIYTDTQYF. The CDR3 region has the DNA TGTGCCTTCCGGGGGATCTACACAGATACGCAGTATTTT.

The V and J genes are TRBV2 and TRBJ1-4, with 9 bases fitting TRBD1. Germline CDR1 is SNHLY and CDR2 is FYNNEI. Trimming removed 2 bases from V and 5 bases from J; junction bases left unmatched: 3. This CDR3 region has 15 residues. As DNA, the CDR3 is TGTGCCAGCAGTGAAACAGGGGGCTACAATGAAAAACTGTTTTTT. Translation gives CASSETGGYNEKLFF. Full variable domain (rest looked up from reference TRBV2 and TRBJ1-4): EPEVTQTPSHQVTQMGQEVILRCVPISNHLYFYWYRQILGQKVEFLVSFYNNEISEKSEIFDDQFSVERPDGSNFTLKIRSTKLEDSAMYFCASSETGGYNEKLFFGSGTQLSVL.

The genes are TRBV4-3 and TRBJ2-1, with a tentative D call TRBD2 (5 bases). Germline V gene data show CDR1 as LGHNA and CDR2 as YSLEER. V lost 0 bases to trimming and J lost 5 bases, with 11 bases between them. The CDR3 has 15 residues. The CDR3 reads CASSQERAFHNEQFF. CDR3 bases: TGCGCCAGCAGCCAAGAGAGGGCCTTCCACAATGAGCAGTTCTTC.

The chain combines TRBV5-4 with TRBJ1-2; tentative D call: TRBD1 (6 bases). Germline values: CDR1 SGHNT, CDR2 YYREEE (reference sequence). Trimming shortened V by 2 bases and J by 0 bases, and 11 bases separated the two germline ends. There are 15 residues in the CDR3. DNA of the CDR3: TGTGCCAGCAGCTTACAGACAGGTGCTAACTATGGCTACACCTTC. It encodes CASSLQTGANYGYTF.

The CDR3 spells CASSPTSGRLSYEQYV. In nucleotides, the CDR3 is TGTGCCAGCAGTCCGACTAGCGGGAGGCTCTCCTACGAGCAGTACGTC. The chain joins TRBV27 to TRBJ2-7; 13 bases match TRBD2. Germline V lookup: CDR1 MNHEY, CDR2 SMNVEV (reference sequence). After removal of 5 bases from V and 0 bases from J, the junction contained 4 bases not matched to a gene. This CDR3 is built from 16 residues.

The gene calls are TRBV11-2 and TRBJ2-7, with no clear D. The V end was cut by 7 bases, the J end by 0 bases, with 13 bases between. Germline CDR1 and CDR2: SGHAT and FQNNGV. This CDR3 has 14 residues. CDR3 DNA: TGTGCCAGCACCCAAGAGGCATTCTCCTACGAGCAGTACTTC. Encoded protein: CASTQEAFSYEQYF.

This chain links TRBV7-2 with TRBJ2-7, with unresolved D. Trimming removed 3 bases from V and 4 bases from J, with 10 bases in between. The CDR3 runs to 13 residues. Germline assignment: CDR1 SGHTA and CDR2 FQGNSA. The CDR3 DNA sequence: TGTGCCAGCAGCTTGGGCCGAGATTACGAGCAGTACTTC. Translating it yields CASSLGRDYEQYF.

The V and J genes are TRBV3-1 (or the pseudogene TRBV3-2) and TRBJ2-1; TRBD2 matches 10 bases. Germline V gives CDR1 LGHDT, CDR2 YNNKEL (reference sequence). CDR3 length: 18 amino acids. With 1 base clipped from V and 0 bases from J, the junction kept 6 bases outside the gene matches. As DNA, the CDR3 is TGTGCCAGCAGCCAAGTAGCGGGGGGTGTGAGCTCCTACAATGAGCAGTTCTTC. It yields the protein CASSQVAGGVSSYNEQFF.

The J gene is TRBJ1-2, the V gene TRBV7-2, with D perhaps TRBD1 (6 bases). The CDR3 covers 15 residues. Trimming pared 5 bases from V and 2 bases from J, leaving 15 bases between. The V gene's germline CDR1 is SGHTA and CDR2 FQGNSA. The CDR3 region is CASSPRGGANYGYTF. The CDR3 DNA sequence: TGTGCCAGCAGCCCGAGGGGGGGGGCCAACTATGGCTACACCTTC.

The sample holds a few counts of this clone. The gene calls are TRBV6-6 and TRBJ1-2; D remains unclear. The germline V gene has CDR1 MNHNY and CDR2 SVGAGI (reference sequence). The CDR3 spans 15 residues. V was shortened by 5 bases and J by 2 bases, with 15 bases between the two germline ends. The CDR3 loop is CASSPYRTGNYGYTF. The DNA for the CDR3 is TGTGCCAGCAGTCCATACCGGACGGGAAACTATGGCTACACCTTC.

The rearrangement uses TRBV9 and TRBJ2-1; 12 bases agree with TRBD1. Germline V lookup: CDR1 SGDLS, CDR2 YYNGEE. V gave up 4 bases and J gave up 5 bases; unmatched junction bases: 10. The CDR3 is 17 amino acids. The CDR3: CASSPRGDRGPNNEQFF. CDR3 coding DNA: TGTGCCAGCAGCCCCCGCGGGGACAGGGGGCCGAACAATGAGCAGTTCTTC.

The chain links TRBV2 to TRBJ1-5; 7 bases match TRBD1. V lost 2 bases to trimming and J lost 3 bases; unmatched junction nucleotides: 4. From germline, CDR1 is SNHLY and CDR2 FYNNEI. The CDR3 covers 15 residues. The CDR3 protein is CASSELQGSNQPQHF. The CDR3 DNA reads TGTGCCAGCAGTGAATTACAGGGGTCCAATCAGCCCCAGCATTTT. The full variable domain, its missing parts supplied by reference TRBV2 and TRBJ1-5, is EPEVTQTPSHQVTQMGQEVILRCVPISNHLYFYWYRQILGQKVEFLVSFYNNEISEKSEIFDDQFSVERPDGSNFTLKIRSTKLEDSAMYFCASSELQGSNQPQHFGDGTRLSIL.

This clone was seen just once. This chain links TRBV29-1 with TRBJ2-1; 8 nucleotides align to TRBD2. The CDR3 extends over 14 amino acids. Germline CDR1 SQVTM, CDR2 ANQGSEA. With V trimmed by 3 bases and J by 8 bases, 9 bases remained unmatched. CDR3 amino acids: CSVDGGVPSDEQFF. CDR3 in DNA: TGCAGCGTTGACGGGGGGGTACCCTCGGATGAGCAGTTCTTC.

The CDR3 spells CASSQGGAIGGNSPLHF. In DNA, the CDR3 is TGTGCCAGCTCACAGGGCGGGGCCATCGGTGGAAATTCACCCCTCCACTTT. The chain is built from TRBV18 and TRBJ1-6, with TRBD1 as a possible D gene (5 bases). Germline loops: CDR1 KGHSH, CDR2 LQKENI. CDR3 size: 17 residues. Trimming removed 4 bases from V and 7 bases from J, with 20 bases in between.

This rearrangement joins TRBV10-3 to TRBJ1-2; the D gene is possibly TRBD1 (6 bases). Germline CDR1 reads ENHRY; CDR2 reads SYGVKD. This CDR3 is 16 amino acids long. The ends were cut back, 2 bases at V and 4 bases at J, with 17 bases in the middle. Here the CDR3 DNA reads TGTGCCATCAGTGAGGAGTGGACAGCCAGGGGCTATGGCTACACCTTC. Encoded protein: CAISEEWTARGYGYTF.

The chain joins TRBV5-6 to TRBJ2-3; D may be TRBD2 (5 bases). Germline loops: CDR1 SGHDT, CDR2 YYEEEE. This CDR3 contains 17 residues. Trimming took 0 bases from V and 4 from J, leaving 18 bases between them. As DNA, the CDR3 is TGTGCCAGCAGCTTGGCCTGGAGGACTCCAAGATCAGATACGCAGTATTTT. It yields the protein CASSLAWRTPRSDTQYF. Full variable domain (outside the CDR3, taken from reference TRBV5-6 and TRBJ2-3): DAGVTQSPTHLIKTRGQQVTLRCSPKSGHDTVSWYQQALGQGPQFIFQYYEEEERQRGNFPDRFSGHQFPNYSSELNVNALLLGDSALYLCASSLAWRTPRSDTQYFGPGTRLTVL.

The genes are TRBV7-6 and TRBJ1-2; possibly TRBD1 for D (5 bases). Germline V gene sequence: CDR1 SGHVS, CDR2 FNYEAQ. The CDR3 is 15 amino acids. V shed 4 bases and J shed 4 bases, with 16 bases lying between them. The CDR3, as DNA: TGTGCCAGCAGCTCGGCGGCAGGGATGGCCTATGGCTACACCTTC. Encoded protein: CASSSAAGMAYGYTF.

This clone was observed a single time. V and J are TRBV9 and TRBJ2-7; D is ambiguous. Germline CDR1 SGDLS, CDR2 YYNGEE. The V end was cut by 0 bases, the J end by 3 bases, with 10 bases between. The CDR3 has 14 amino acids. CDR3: CASSVVASHYEQYV. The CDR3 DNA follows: TGTGCCAGCAGCGTAGTAGCATCCCACTACGAGCAGTACGTC.

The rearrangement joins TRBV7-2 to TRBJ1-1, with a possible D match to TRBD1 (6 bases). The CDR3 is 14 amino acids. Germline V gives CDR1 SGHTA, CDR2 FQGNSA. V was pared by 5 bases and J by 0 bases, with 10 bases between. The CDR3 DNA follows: TGTGCCAGCAGCATACAGGGTATGAACACTGAAGCTTTCTTT. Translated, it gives CASSIQGMNTEAFF.

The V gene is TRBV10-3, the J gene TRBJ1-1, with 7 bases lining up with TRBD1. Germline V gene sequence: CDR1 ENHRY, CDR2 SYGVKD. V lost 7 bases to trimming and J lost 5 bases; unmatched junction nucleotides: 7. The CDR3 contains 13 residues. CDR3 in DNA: TGTGCCATCAAATCGGGACAGCTAACTGAAGCTTTCTTT. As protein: CAIKSGQLTEAFF.

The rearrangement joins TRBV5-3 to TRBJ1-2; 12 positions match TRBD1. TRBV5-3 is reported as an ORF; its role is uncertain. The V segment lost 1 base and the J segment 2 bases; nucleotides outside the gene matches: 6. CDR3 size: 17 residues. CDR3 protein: CARSLNPGQGANYGYTF. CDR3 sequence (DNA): TGTGCCAGAAGCTTGAACCCGGGACAGGGGGCCAACTATGGCTACACCTTC.